Following are 9 T cell receptor beta chains from one sample sequenced in a study of CD8 T cells in Susac syndrome. The RNA input was about 0.5 to 1 ug, and it was reverse transcribed with random hexamers. TCRdb recomputed calls from the immunoSEQ multiplex PCR reads with MiXCR, one row per CDR3 protein. Here the sample spans about 130,000 distinct CDR3 sequences, around 94% being singletons. Material for sequencing was CD4+ T cells from PBMCs. Receptors originate from a human donor with multiple sclerosis.

CDR3 loop: CASSLAQTGELFF. The CDR3 bases are TGTGCCAGCAGCTTAGCCCAGACCGGGGAGCTGTTTTTT. The rearrangement uses TRBV7-6 and TRBJ2-2; D is undetermined. Germline CDR1 reads SGHVS; CDR2 reads FNYEAQ. The CDR3 is 13 residues long. Trimming pared 0 bases from V and 5 bases from J, leaving 4 bases between.

CDR3 DNA sequence: TGTGCCAGCAGCCCTAACCGGCGGGATTCGGAAGCTTTCTTT. Its translation: CASSPNRRDSEAFF. J is TRBJ1-1 and V is TRBV4-2; D is ambiguous. Trimming left V 4 bases short and J 8 bases short, with 17 bases between. Germline V CDR1 and CDR2: LGHNA, YNFKEQ. The CDR3 has 14 amino acids.

The chain uses TRBV7-9 and TRBJ2-7; tentative D call: TRBD1 (5 bases). The CDR3 loop spans 14 amino acids. Germline-derived CDR1 and CDR2 are SEHNR and FQNEAQ (reference sequence). Trimming removed 4 bases at V and 2 bases at J, with 12 bases between. The CDR3 nucleotides are TGTGCCAGCAGCTCCACCGGACATACCTACGAGCAGTACTTC. This translates into CASSSTGHTYEQYF.

The chain joins TRBV10-3 to TRBJ2-7, with TRBD2 matching 8 bases. V shed 6 bases, J shed 5 bases, and the junction held 6 bases outside the gene matches. The CDR3 length is 13 residues. Germline CDR1 is ENHRY and CDR2 is SYGVKD. The CDR3 is CAIRSREGDEQYF. CDR3 coding DNA: TGTGCCATCAGGTCACGGGAGGGGGACGAGCAGTACTTC.

The gene calls are TRBV29-1 and TRBJ2-7, with D maybe TRBD2 (6 bases). This CDR3 has 13 amino acids. V was pared by 4 bases and J by 4 bases, with 14 bases between. CDR1 and CDR2 from the germline V gene are SQVTM and ANQGSEA. Here the CDR3 reads CSVAGIAEYEQYF. CDR3 nucleotide sequence: TGCAGCGTTGCAGGAATAGCGGAGTACGAGCAGTACTTC.

J is TRBJ2-1 and V is TRBV6-2 or TRBV6-3; 8 nucleotides align to TRBD1. V gave up 10 bases and J gave up 3 bases; unmatched junction bases: 8. Germline V CDR1 and CDR2: MNHEY, SVGEGT. This CDR3 region has 14 residues. The DNA for the CDR3 is TGTGCCACCGACCGACAGGGGATCTACAATGAGCAGTTCTTC. Protein sequence: CATDRQGIYNEQFF.

Here the CDR3 DNA reads TGCGCCAGCAGCCCGATCGAGCTAGGCCAAGAGACCCAGTACTTC. It is translated as CASSPIELGQETQYF. The chain uses TRBV4-1 and TRBJ2-5; D is ambiguous. CDR1 is MGHRA and CDR2 is YSYEKL in the germline V gene. V lost 4 bases to trimming and J lost 1 base, with 13 bases between them. CDR3 length: 15 residues.

V gene TRBV9 combines with J gene TRBJ1-3; perhaps TRBD1 as D (6 bases). Per germline, CDR1 SGDLS and CDR2 YYNGEE. Trimming cost V 0 bases and J 6 bases, with 10 bases left between them. This CDR3 is built from 14 residues. The CDR3 protein is CASSVAKGENTIYF. In nucleotides, the CDR3 is TGTGCCAGCAGCGTAGCTAAGGGGGAAAACACCATATATTTT.

The rearrangement uses TRBV29-1 and TRBJ1-1; D might be TRBD1 (5 bases). The CDR3 spans 13 residues. The V end was cut by 4 bases, the J end by 0 bases, with 9 bases between. Germline CDR1 reads SQVTM; CDR2 reads ANQGSEA. The CDR3 region is CSVVKGLNTEAFF. In DNA, the CDR3 is TGCAGCGTTGTTAAGGGGTTGAACACTGAAGCTTTCTTT. The full variable domain, rest sourced from reference TRBV29-1 and TRBJ1-1, is SAVISQKPSRDICQRGTSLTIQCQVDSQVTMMFWYRQQPGQSLTLIATANQGSEATYESGFVIDKFPISRPNLTFSTLTVSNMSPEDSSIYLCSVVKGLNTEAFFGQGTRLTVV.